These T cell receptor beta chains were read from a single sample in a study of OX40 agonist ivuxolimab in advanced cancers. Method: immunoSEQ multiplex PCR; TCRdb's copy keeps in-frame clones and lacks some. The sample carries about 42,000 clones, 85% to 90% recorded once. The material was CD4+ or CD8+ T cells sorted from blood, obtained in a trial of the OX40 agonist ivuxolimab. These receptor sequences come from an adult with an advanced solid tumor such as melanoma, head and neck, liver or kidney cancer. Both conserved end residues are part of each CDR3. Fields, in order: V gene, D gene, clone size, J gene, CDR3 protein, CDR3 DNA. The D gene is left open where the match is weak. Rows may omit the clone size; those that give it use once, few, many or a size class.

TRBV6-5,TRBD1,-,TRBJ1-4,CASSYSSGTGTKLFF,TGTGCCAGCAGTTACTCGTCCGGGACAGGGACCAAACTGTTTTTT
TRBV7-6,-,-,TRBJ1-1,CASTVDGGSTEAFF,TGTGCCAGCACCGTAGACGGGGGAAGCACTGAAGCTTTCTTT
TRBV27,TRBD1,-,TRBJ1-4,CASSPGTATNEKLFF,TGTGCCAGCAGTCCCGGGACAGCAACTAATGAAAAACTGTTTTTT
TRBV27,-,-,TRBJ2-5,CASSGAGVFRGETQYF,TGTGCCAGCAGTGGGGCAGGGGTCTTTCGGGGAGAGACCCAGTACTTC
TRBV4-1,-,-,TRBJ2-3,CASSPLRADTQYF,TGCGCCAGCAGCCCGCTGAGGGCAGATACGCAGTATTTT
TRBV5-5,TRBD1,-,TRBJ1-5,CASSLDRGVSGQPQHF,TGTGCCAGCAGCTTGGACAGGGGGGTAAGTGGTCAGCCCCAGCATTTT
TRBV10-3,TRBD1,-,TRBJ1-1,CAISEETGQGTEAFF,TGTGCCATCAGTGAAGAGACAGGGCAGGGTACTGAAGCTTTCTTT
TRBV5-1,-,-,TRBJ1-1,CASSLVGEVGAEAFF,TGCGCCAGCAGCTTGGTGGGAGAAGTAGGGGCTGAAGCTTTCTTT
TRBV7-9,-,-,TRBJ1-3,CASSQDEGISGNTIYF,TGCGCCAGCAGCCAAGATGAAGGAATCTCTGGAAACACCATATATTTT
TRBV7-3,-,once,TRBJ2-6,CASSLGRPYSGANVLTF,TGTGCCAGCAGCTTGGGCAGGCCGTACTCTGGGGCCAACGTCCTGACTTTC
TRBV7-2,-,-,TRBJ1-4,CASSLSLNEKLFF,TGTGCCAGCAGCCTTTCCTTAAATGAAAAACTGTTTTTT
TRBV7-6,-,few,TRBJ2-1,CASSTDRLQSEQFF,TGTGCCAGCAGTACCGACCGCCTACAGAGTGAGCAGTTCTTC
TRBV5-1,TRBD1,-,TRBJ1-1,CASSFGTGGNTEAFF,TGCGCCAGCAGCTTCGGGACAGGAGGGAACACTGAAGCTTTCTTT
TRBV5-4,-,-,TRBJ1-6,CASSLEGNSPLHF,TGTGCCAGCAGCTTGGAAGGAAATTCACCCCTCCACTTT
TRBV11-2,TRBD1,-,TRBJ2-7,CASSLRGTYEQYF,TGTGCCAGCAGCCTCAGGGGGACCTACGAGCAGTACTTC
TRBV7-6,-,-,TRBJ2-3,CASSLARRDTDTQYF,TGTGCCAGCAGCTTAGCAAGACGTGACACAGATACGCAGTATTTT
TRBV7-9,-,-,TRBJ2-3,CASSSSGLAPDTQYF,TGTGCCAGCAGCTCCTCGGGTCTAGCCCCAGATACGCAGTATTTT
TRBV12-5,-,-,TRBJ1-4,CASGLAIRDGFNEKLFF,TGTGCTAGTGGTTTGGCGATCCGGGACGGTTTTAATGAAAAACTGTTTTTT
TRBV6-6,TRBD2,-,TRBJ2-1,CASSYGLSGAYNEQFF,TGTGCCAGCAGTTACGGTCTCAGCGGGGCCTACAATGAGCAGTTCTTC
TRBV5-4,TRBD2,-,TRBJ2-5,CASSPGLAAETQYF,TGTGCCAGCAGCCCTGGACTAGCTGCAGAGACCCAGTACTTC
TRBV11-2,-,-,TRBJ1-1,CASSLVRTEAFF,TGTGCCAGCAGCTTAGTACGCACTGAAGCTTTCTTT
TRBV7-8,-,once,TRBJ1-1,CASSLSVSMNTEAFF,TGTGCCAGCAGCTTATCTGTCAGTATGAACACTGAAGCTTTCTTT
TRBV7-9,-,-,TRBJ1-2,CASSPGVSFNYGYTF,TGTGCCAGCAGCCCCGGCGTGTCGTTCAACTATGGCTACACCTTC
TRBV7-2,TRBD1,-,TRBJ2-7,CASSFAGQGSYEQYF,TGTGCCAGCAGCTTCGCGGGACAGGGTTCCTACGAGCAGTACTTC
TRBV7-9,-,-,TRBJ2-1,CASSRDNYEQFF,TGTGCCAGCAGCCGGGACAACTATGAGCAGTTCTTC
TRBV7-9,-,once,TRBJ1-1,CASGMGTEAFF,TGTGCCAGTGGGATGGGCACTGAAGCTTTCTTT
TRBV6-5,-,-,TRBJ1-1,CASSLVALNTEAFF,TGTGCCAGCAGTCTCGTGGCCCTGAACACTGAAGCTTTCTTT
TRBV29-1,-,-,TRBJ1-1,CSVEKDGEAFF,TGCAGCGTTGAAAAGGACGGTGAAGCTTTCTTT
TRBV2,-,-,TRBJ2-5,CASIRGTGETQYF,TGTGCCAGCATAAGGGGGACGGGGGAGACCCAGTACTTC
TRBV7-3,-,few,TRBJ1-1,CASSYRSHTEAFF,TGTGCCAGCAGCTACAGGAGTCACACTGAAGCTTTCTTT
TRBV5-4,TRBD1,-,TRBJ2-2,CASSWGQGSTGELFF,TGTGCCAGCAGCTGGGGACAGGGGAGCACCGGGGAGCTGTTTTTT
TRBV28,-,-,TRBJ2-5,CASSSPRGGGETQYF,TGTGCCAGCAGTTCACCCAGGGGTGGGGGAGAGACCCAGTACTTC
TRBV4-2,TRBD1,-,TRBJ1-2,CASSQDTGQGAIGYTF,TGTGCCAGCAGCCAAGATACGGGACAGGGGGCTATTGGCTACACCTTC
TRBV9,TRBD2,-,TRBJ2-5,CASSPGGTGPLYF,TGTGCCAGCAGCCCGGGGGGAACGGGGCCTCTGTACTTC
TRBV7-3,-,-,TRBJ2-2,CASSLAVAGELFF,TGTGCCAGCAGCTTAGCGGTGGCCGGGGAGCTGTTTTTT
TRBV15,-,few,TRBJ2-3,CATSREPADTQYF,TGTGCCACCAGCAGAGAGCCGGCGGATACGCAGTATTTT
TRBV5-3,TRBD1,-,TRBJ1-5,CARSPPHFTGGTVRSNQPQHF,TGTGCCAGAAGCCCTCCACATTTTACAGGGGGCACGGTTCGGAGCAATCAGCCCCAGCATTTT
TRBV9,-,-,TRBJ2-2,CASSSGIGELFF,TGTGCCAGCAGCTCCGGGATCGGGGAGCTGTTTTTT
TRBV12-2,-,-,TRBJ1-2,CASRLAGSGTGYYGYTF,TGTGCAAGTCGCTTAGCCGGGAGTGGAACAGGGTACTATGGCTACACCTTC
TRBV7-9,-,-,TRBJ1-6,CASSFLWGPNSPLHF,-
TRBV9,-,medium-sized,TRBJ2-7,CASSHNPGGQSYEQYF,TGTGCCAGCAGCCATAACCCCGGGGGCCAGTCCTACGAGCAGTACTTC
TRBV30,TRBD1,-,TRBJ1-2,CAWSGQGYYGYTF,TGTGCCTGGAGCGGACAGGGGTACTATGGCTACACCTTC
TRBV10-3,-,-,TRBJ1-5,CAISESLGLQPQHF,TGTGCCATCAGTGAGTCCTTAGGCCTCCAACCCCAGCATTTT
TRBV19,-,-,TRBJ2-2,CASPFSGAGTGELFF,TGTGCCAGTCCTTTCTCAGGGGCTGGCACCGGGGAGCTGTTTTTT
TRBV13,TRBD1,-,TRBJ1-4,CASSSGGWTNEKLFF,TGTGCCAGCAGCTCAGGGGGCTGGACTAATGAAAAACTGTTTTTT
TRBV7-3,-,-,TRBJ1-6,CASSALGAGSPLHF,TGTGCCAGCAGCGCACTAGGTGCCGGTTCACCCCTCCACTTT
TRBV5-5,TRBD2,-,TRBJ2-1,CASSRLTSGNNEQFF,TGTGCCAGCAGCCGCCTGACTAGCGGGAACAATGAGCAGTTCTTC
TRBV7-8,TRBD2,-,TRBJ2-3,CASSPEAAGGYTDTQYF,TGTGCCAGCAGCCCTGAGGCTGCGGGGGGATACACAGATACGCAGTATTTT
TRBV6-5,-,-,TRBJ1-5,CASSYLGGNQPQHF,TGTGCCAGCAGTTACCTTGGGGGCAATCAGCCCCAGCATTTT
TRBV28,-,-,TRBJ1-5,CASSWTVLVGEPQHF,TGTGCCAGCTCATGGACAGTTTTGGTCGGTGAGCCCCAGCATTTT
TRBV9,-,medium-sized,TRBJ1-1,CASSVDVNTEAFF,TGTGCCAGCAGCGTAGATGTGAACACTGAAGCTTTCTTT
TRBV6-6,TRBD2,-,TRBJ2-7,CASSYLGGTVSYEQYF,TGTGCCAGCAGTTACTTGGGGGGGACGGTCTCCTACGAGCAGTACTTC
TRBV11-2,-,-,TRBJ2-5,CASSLEVGGPLETQYF,TGTGCCAGCAGCTTAGAGGTGGGGGGGCCTTTAGAGACCCAGTACTTC